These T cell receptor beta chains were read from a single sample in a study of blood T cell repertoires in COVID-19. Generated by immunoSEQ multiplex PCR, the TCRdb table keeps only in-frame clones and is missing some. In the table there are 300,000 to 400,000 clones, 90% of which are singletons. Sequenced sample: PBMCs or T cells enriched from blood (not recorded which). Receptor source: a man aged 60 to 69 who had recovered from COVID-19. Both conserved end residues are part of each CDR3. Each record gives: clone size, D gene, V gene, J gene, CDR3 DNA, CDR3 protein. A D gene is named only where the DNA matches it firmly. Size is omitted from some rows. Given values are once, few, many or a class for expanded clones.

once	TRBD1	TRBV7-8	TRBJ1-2	TGTGCCAGCAGCCCAAGTACGACAGGGAGGACCTATGGCTACACCTTC	CASSPSTTGRTYGYTF
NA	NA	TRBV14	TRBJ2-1	TGTGCCAGCAGCCAAGCCAGTTACAATGAGCAGTTCTTC	CASSQASYNEQFF
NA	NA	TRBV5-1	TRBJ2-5	TGCGCCAGCAGCTTTGTGGGGAGCGAAGAGACCCAGTACTTC	CASSFVGSEETQYF
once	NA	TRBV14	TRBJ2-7	TGTGCCAGCAGCCAAGTGGTCTACTACGAGCAGTACTTC	CASSQVVYYEQYF
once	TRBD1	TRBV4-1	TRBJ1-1	TGCGCCAGCAGACAGGGGGGAGTGAACACTGAAGCTTTCTTT	CASRQGGVNTEAFF
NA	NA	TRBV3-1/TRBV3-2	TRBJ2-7	TGTGCCAGCAGCCAAGATTTGGGTACAGGGATGGTCGAGCAGTACTTC	CASSQDLGTGMVEQYF
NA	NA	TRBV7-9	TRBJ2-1	TGTGCCAGCAGCCCCGCTTTCAGCTCCTACAATGAGCAGTTCTTC	CASSPAFSSYNEQFF
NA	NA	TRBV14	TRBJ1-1	TGTGCCAGCAGCCAAGATTGGGGCAGGGTTACCACTGAAGCTTTCTTT	CASSQDWGRVTTEAFF
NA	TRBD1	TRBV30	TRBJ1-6	TGTGCCTGGACTCGGGGTGAACAGGGGGTTACACCCCTCCACTTT	CAWTRGEQGVTPLHF
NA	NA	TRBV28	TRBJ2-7	TGTGCCAGCAGTTCCCCCGGCGGGGATCCCTACGAGCAGTACTTC	CASSSPGGDPYEQYF
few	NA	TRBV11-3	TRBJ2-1	TGTGCCAGCAGCTTGGGGCAGGGGCCTAGGAGTGAGCAGTTCTTC	CASSLGQGPRSEQFF
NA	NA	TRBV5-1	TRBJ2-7	TGCGCCAGCAGCTTCGTAATAGGGGACGAGCAGTACTTC	CASSFVIGDEQYF
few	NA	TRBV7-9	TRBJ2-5	TGTGCCAGCAGCCCGCAAAGCTCCAAAGAGACCCAGTACTTC	CASSPQSSKETQYF
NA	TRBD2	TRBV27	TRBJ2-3	TGTGCCAGCAGTGCGCTAGCGGGCAGCACAGATACGCAGTATTTT	CASSALAGSTDTQYF
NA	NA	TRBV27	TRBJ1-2	TGTGCCAGCAGTCCCCGGGGGGATTATGGCTACACCTTC	CASSPRGDYGYTF
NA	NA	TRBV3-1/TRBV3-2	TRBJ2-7	TGTGCCAGCAGCCAAGACATCTACGAGCAGTACTTC	CASSQDIYEQYF
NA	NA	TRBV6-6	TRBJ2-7	TGTGCCAGCAGTTACGTTCCTTCCTACGAGCAGTACTTC	CASSYVPSYEQYF
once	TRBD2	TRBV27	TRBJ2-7	TGTGCCAGCAGTCGCGGACTAGCGGGAGTGTACGAGCAGTACTTC	CASSRGLAGVYEQYF
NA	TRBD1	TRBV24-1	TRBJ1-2	TGTGCCACCAGCGACAGGGGGCCGGGAGGCTACACCTTC	CATSDRGPGGYTF
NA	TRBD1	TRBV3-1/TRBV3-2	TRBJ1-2	TGTGCCAGCAGCCAGACAGGGGACTATGGCTACACCTTC	CASSQTGDYGYTF
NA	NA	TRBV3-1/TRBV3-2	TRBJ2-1	TGTGCCAGCAGCTTCGGAGGCATAGCCTACAATGAGCAGTTCTTC	CASSFGGIAYNEQFF
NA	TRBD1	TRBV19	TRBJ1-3	TGTGCCAGTAGTCCTGGGACAGGGTTGGCTGGAAACACCATATATTTT	CASSPGTGLAGNTIYF
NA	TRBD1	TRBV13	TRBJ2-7	TGTGCCAGCAGCCGACAGGGCCTTTCCTACGAGCAGTACTTC	CASSRQGLSYEQYF
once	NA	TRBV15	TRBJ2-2	TGTGCCACCAGCAGGCCAATGGGGGCATTCGGCACCGGGGAGCTGTTTTTT	CATSRPMGAFGTGELFF
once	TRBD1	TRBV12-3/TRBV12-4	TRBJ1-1	TGTGCCAGCAGTAACAGGGGGGACACTGAAGCTTTCTTT	CASSNRGDTEAFF
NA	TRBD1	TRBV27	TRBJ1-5	TGTGCCAGCGGGCTGGACAGGGGGTTGGGTCAGCCCCAGCATTTT	CASGLDRGLGQPQHF
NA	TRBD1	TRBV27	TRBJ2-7	TGTGCCAGCAGCCTCGGACAGGGGTTATGGTACGAGCAGTACTTC	CASSLGQGLWYEQYF
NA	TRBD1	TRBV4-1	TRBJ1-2	TGCGCCAGCAGCCAAGCCCGGGACAGGCCCCTCAGAGGCTACACCTTC	CASSQARDRPLRGYTF
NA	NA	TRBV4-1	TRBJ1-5	TGCGCCAGCAGCCAAGGGGTGGGGGCCCATCAGCCCCAGCATTTT	CASSQGVGAHQPQHF
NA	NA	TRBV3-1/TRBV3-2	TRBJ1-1	TGTGCCAGCAGTAGTTCCGGGACACCGAGGAACACTGAAGCTTTCTTT	CASSSSGTPRNTEAFF
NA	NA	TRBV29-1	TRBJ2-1	TGCAGCGTGCCTATATACAATGAGCAGTTCTTC	CSVPIYNEQFF
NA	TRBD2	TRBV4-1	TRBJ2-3	TGCGCCAGCCATAAATCTGGACTAGCGGGGGGGCCTCCGTCTACGCAGTATTTT	CASHKSGLAGGPPSTQYF
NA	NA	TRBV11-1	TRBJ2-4	TGTGCCAGCGGGCCTGACAGGTTGGGAAACATTCAGTACTTC	CASGPDRLGNIQYF
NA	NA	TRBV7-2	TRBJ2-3	TGTGCCAGCAGCCACCGGGACTGGCTCACAGATACGCAGTATTTT	CASSHRDWLTDTQYF
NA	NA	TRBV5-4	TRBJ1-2	TGTGCCAGCAGCCCGGACAAGAGCTATGGCTACACCTTC	CASSPDKSYGYTF
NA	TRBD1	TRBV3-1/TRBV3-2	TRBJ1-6	TGTGCCAGCAGCCAAGGTGGACAGGAGCGGGATTCACCCCTCCACTTT	CASSQGGQERDSPLHF
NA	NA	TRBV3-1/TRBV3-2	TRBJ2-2	TGTGCCAGCAGCCGCCTCCGGAGGGCGAACACCGGGGAGCTGTTTTTT	CASSRLRRANTGELFF
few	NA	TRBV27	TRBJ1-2	TGTGCCACCTCAGGGGTCTATGGCTACACCTTC	CATSGVYGYTF
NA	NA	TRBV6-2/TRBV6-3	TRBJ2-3	TGTGCCAGCAGTTACTCGAGGTTGGGACTAGGGGGCCCAGATACGCAGTATTTT	CASSYSRLGLGGPDTQYF
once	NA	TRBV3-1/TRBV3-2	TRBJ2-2	TGTGCCAGCAGCCAACCGGACACCGGGGAGCTGTTTTTT	CASSQPDTGELFF
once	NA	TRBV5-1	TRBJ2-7	TGCGCCAGCAGTCTTCGGACGGGAGACGAGCAGTACTTC	CASSLRTGDEQYF
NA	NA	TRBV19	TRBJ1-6	TGTGCCAGTAGTATTCTACCGGGGGGCAGCCCGTCCGGCAATTCACCCCTCCACTTT	CASSILPGGSPSGNSPLHF